In its sample, the clone carrying this TCR beta chain was seen many times. What it binds is unknown. The CDR3 runs to 15 residues. V shed 3 bases, J shed 0 bases, and the junction held 4 bases outside the gene matches. From germline, CDR1 is DFQATT and CDR2 SNEGSKA (reference sequence). This sample stems from a study of molecular identifiers for immune sequencing clone quantification. The overall study: In replicates, the authors split RNA from roughly 20,000 or 100,000 naive CD8 cells five ways and sequenced four. Points from the study as a whole: Highly expanded clone sizes could be underestimated by identical TCR molecules that share a barcode.

TCRdb ran MiXCR on the PCR reads and lists one entry per CDR3 protein. The table includes 85,000 to 95,000 distinct CDR3 sequences, under 20% detected once. CD8+CD4-CCR7+CD45RA+ cells were sorted as naive CD8 T cells. Source material: naive CD8+ T cells from blood, with Jurkat cell RNA spiked in. Noted subset: FACS-sorted CD8+CD4-CCR7+CD45RA+ naive T cells. The chain links TRBV20-1 to TRBJ2-5, with 10 bases lining up with TRBD2. This TCR came from a human donor in good health. Some libraries in this study had Jurkat cell RNA spiked in. Here the CDR3 reads CSASSSGRDQETQYF. The CDR3 coding sequence is TGCAGTGCTAGTTCGAGCGGGAGGGACCAAGAGACCCAGTACTTC.